The rows below give T cell receptor beta chains drawn from one sample of a study of OX40 agonist ivuxolimab in advanced cancers. Some clones are missing from TCRdb's copy, which holds only in-frame ones; the method was immunoSEQ multiplex PCR. Of under 85,000 clones detected, roughly 85% appear once; the ten largest clones hold 0.83%. This material consisted of CD4+ or CD8+ T cells sorted from blood, taken in a trial of the OX40 agonist ivuxolimab. All receptors derive from an adult with an advanced solid tumor such as melanoma, head and neck, liver or kidney cancer. CDR3s include the opening cysteine and the closing phenylalanine or tryptophan. Fields, in order: V gene, D gene, CDR3 protein. A D gene is named only where the DNA matches it firmly.

V: TRBV6-5
D: .
CDR3: CASRRGGVGQETQYF

V: TRBV7-2
D: .
CDR3: CASSATRQPPQHF

V: TRBV18
D: TRBD1
CDR3: CASSPIGTGNNEQFF

V: TRBV28
D: .
CDR3: CASSWDSSSYNEQFF

V: TRBV11-2
D: TRBD1
CDR3: CASSPKGARGNTIYF

V: TRBV30
D: TRBD1
CDR3: CAWSVLDRGFTEAFF

V: TRBV7-3
D: .
CDR3: CASSLESGERYEQYF

V: TRBV28
D: .
CDR3: CASSWGRGTDTQYF

V: TRBV5-1
D: TRBD1
CDR3: CASRPGQGNEKLFF

V: TRBV5-5
D: .
CDR3: CASSLGATNEKLFF

V: TRBV18
D: TRBD1
CDR3: CASSPAGQGSGANVLTF

V: TRBV6-6
D: TRBD1
CDR3: CASSPDRGNQPQHF

V: TRBV2
D: .
CDR3: CASSQRQVHTEAFF

V: TRBV5-1
D: .
CDR3: CASSFRGSDTGELFF

V: TRBV7-2
D: TRBD2
CDR3: CASSLVPSGGANTGELFF

V: TRBV6-1
D: .
CDR3: CASSELGQPQHF

V: TRBV6-6
D: .
CDR3: CASSLLNYSNQPQHF

V: TRBV2
D: TRBD1
CDR3: CASSENGQGTWEQYF

V: TRBV6-1
D: TRBD1
CDR3: CASTSGQGWNSPLHF

V: TRBV2
D: TRBD1
CDR3: CANGDRRAGNTIYF